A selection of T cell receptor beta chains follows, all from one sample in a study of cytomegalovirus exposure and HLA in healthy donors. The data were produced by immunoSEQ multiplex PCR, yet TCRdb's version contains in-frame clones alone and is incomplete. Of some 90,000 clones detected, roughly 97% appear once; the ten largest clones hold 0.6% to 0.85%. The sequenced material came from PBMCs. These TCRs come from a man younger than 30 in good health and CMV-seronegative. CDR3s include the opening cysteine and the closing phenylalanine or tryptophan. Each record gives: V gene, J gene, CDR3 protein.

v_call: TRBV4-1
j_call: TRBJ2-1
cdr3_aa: CASSQDPRGREQFF

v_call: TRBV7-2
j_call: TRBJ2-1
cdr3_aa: CASSSSVDEQFF

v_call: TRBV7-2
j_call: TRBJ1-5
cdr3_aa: CASSRQGNQPQHF

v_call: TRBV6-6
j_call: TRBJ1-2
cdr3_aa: CASSSQVRNYGYTF

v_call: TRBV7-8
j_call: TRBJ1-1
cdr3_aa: CASSNGRYTEAFF

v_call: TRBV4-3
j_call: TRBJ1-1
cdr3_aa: CASSLTGGRTEAFF

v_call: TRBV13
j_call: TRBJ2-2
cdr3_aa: CASRRLAGETGELFF

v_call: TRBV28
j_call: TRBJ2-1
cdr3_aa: CASSQGGLAGGHNEQFF

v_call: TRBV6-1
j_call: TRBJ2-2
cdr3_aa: CASSGTLAGVAGELFF

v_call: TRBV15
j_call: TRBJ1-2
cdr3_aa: CATSSGGQGATKAVNGYTF

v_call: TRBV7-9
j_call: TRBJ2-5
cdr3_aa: CASSPGQVQETQYF

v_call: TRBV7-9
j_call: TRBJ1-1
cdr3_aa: CASSQSFWGGEETEAFF

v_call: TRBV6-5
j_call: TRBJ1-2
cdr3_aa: CASSYSGDRGNYTF

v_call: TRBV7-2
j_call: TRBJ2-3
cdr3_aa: CASSAGPGSTDTQYF

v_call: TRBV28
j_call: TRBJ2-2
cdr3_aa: CASSSGTRFTGELFF

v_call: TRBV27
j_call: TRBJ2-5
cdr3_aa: CASSFSIPGDSKTQYF

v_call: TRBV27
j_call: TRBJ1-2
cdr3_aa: CASSLVGGQGRDGYTF

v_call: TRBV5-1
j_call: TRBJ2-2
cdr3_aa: CASSLETGANTGELFF

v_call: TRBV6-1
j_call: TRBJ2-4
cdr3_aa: CASRDNLAKNIQYF

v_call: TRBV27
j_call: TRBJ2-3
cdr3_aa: CASSLSQGTDTQYF

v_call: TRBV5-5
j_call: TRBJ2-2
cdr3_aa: CASSLARTSGSYTGELFF

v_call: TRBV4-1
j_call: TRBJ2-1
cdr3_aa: CASSQDQLWEGGLDEQFF

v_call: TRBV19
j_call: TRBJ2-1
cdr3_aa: CASSIETHSYNEQFF

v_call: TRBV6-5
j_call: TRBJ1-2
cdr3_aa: CASRLQGDYGYTF

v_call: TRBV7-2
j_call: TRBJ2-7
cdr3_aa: CASSLTRLAGNSYEQYF

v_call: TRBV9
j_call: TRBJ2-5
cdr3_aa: CASSFSGGAPETQYF

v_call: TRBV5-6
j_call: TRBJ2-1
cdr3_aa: CASSPRGLAEQFF

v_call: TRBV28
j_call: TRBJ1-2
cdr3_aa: CASSSPRTAWAYGYTF

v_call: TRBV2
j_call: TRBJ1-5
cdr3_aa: CASRQVQIGVSNQPQHF

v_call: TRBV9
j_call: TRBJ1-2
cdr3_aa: CASSVLTGRNGYTF

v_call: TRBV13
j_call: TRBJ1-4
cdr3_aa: CASSLVGLEKLFF

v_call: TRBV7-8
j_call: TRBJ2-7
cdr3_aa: CASSHITWDREKHEQYF

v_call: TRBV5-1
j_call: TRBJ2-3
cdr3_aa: CASTLLAGGRGDTQYF

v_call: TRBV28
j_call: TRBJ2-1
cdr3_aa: CASSLSSGSSYNEQFF

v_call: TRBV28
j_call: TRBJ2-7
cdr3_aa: CASRSGQRSSEQYF

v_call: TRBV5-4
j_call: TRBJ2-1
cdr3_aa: CASSLGSGSYNEQFF

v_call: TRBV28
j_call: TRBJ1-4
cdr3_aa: CASSLLEEPTNEKLFF

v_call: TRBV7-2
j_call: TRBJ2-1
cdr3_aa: CASSLWREGPPGEQFF

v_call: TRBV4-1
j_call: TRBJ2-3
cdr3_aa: CASSSLGRGGTDTQYF

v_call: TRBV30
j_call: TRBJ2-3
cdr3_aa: CAWSRWTARRSGRSTDTQYF

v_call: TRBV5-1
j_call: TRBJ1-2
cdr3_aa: CASSPGQGERGYTF

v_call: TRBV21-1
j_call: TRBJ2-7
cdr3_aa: CASSKVEGVTYEQYF

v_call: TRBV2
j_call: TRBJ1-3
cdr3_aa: CASSEFASSGNTIYF

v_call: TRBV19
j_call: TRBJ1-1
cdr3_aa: CASSRGQQNTEAFF

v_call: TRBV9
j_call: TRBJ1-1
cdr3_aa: CASSVGEGATNTEAFF

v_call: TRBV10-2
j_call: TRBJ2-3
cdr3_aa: CASSVLVLTDTQYF

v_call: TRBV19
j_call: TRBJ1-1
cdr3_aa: CASRPSGQQNTEAFF

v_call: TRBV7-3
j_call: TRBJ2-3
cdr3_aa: CASSAGPLGTDTQYF

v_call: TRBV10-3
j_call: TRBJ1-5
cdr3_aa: CATRVVAGTGGDQPQHF

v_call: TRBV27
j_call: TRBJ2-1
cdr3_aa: CASSLSSGSSYNEQFF

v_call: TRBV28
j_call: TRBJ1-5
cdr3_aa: CASRADRGINQPQHF

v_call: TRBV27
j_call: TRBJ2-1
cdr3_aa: CASSSSRLAGGISSYNEQFF

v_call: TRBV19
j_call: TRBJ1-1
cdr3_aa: CASSILPRTKEAFF

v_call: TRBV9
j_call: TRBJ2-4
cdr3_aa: CASSTGTQNIQYF